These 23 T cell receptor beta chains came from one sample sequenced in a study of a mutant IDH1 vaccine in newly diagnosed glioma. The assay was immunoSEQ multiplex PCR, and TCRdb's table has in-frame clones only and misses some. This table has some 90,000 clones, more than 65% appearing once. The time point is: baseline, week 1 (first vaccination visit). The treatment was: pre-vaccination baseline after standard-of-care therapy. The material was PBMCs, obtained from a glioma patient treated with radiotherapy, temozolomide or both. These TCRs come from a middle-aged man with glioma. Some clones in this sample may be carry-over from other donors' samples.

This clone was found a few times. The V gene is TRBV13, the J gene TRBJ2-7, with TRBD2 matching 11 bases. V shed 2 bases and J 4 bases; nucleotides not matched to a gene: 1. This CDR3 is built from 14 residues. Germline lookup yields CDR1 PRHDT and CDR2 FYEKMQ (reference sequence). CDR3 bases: TGTGCCAGCAGCTTACTAGCGGGGGGTTACGAGCAGTACTTC. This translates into CASSLLAGGYEQYF. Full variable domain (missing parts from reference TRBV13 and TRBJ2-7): AAGVIQSPRHLIKEKRETATLKCYPIPRHDTVYWYQQGPGQDPQFLISFYEKMQSDKGSIPDRFSAQQFSDYHSELNMSSLELGDSALYFCASSLLAGGYEQYFGPGTRLTVT.

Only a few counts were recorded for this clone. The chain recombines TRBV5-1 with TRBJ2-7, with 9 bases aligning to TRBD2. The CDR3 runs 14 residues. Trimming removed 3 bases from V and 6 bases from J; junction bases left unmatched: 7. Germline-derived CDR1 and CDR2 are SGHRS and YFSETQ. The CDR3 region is CASSSAGGGGEQYF. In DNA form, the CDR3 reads TGCGCCAGCAGCTCAGCGGGGGGCGGGGGCGAGCAGTACTTC.

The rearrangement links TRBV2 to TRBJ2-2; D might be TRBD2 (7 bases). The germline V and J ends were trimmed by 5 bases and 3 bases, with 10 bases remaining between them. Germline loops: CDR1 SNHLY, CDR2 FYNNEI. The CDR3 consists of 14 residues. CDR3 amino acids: CASSWEGDTGELFF. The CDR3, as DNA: TGTGCCAGCAGTTGGGAGGGGGACACCGGGGAGCTGTTTTTT. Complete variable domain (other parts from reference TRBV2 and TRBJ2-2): EPEVTQTPSHQVTQMGQEVILRCVPISNHLYFYWYRQILGQKVEFLVSFYNNEISEKSEIFDDQFSVERPDGSNFTLKIRSTKLEDSAMYFCASSWEGDTGELFFGEGSRLTVL.

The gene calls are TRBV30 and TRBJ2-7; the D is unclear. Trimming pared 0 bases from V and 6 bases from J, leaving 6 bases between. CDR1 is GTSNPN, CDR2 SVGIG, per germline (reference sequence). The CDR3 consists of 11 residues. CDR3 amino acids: CAWSVSLEQYF. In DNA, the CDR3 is TGTGCCTGGAGTGTAAGCCTCGAGCAGTACTTC.

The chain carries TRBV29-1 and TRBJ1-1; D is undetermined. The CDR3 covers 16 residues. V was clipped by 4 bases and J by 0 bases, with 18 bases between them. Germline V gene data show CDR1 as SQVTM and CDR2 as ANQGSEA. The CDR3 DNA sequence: TGCAGCGTTGCCCCCTCCTACGCGCTGATGAACACTGAAGCTTTCTTT. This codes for CSVAPSYALMNTEAFF.

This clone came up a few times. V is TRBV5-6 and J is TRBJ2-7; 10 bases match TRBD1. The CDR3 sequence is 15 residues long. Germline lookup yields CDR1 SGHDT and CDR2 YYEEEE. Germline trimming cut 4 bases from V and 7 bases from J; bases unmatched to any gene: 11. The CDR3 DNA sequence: TGTGCCAGCAGCCTGGAGGGGACAGGGGTGTATGAGCAGTACTTC. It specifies CASSLEGTGVYEQYF.

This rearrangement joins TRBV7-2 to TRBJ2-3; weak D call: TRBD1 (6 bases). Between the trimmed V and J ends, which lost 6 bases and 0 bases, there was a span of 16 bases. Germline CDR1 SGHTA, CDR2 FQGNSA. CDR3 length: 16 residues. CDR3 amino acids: CASSFGQTRSTDTQYF. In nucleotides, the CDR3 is TGTGCCAGCAGTTTTGGACAGACCCGCAGCACAGATACGCAGTATTTT.

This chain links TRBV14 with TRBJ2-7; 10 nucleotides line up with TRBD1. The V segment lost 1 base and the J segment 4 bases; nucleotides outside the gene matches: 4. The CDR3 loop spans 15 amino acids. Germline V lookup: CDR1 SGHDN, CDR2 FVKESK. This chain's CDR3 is CASSQVSGQGYEQYF. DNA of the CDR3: TGTGCCAGCAGCCAAGTTTCGGGACAGGGGTACGAGCAGTACTTC.

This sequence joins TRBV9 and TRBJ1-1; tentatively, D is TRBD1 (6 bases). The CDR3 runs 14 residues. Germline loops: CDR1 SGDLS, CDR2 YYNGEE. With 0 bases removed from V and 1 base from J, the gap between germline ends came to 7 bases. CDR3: CASSVGGQNTEAFF. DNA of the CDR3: TGTGCCAGCAGCGTAGGGGGGCAGAACACTGAAGCTTTCTTT.

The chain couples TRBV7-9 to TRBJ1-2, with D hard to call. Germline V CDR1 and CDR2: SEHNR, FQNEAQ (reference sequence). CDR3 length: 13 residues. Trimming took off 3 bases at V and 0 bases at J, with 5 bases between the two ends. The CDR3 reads CASSFGANYGYTF. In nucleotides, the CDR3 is TGTGCCAGCAGCTTCGGGGCTAACTATGGCTACACCTTC.

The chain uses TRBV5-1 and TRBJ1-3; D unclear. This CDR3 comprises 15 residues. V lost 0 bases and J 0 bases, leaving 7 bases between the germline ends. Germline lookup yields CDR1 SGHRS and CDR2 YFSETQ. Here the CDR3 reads CASSLGQISGNTIYF. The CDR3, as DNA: TGCGCCAGCAGCTTGGGCCAGATCTCTGGAAACACCATATATTTT.

CDR3 nucleotide sequence: TGCGCCAGCAGCCAAGATGAGGGGGGTCAAGAGACCCAGTACTTC. Translated: CASSQDEGGQETQYF. The chain is built from TRBV4-1 and TRBJ2-5; D is possibly TRBD1 or TRBD2 (6 bases each). CDR1 is MGHRA and CDR2 is YSYEKL in the germline V gene. CDR3 length: 15 amino acids. V lost 0 bases to trimming and J lost 2 bases, with 10 bases between them.

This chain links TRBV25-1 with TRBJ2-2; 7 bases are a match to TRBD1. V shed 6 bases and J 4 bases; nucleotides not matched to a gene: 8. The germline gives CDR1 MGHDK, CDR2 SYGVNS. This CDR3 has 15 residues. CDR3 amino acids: CASRSDRDGTGELFF. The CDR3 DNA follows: TGTGCCAGCAGATCTGACAGGGATGGCACCGGGGAGCTGTTTTTT.

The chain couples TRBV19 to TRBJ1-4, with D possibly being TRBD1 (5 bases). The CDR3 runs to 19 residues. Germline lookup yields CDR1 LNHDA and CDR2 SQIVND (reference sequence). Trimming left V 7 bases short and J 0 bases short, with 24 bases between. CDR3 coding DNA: TGTGCCAGTACCGAACGAGGTGGGGCAAGTGGTGCAACTAATGAAAAACTGTTTTTT. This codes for CASTERGGASGATNEKLFF.

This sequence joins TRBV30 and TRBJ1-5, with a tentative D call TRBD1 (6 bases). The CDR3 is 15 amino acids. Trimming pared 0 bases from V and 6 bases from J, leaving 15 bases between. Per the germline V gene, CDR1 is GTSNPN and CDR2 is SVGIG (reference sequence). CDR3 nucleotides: TGTGCCTGGAGTGTACAGGGCGGAGGGGGTCAGCCCCAGCATTTT. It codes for CAWSVQGGGGQPQHF.

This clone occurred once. This CDR3 reads CASSLYRGSYEQYF. As DNA, the CDR3 is TGTGCCAGCAGCTTGTATAGGGGTTCCTACGAGCAGTACTTC. The chain has TRBV5-4 and TRBJ2-7, with TRBD1 as a possible D gene (5 bases). V was shortened by 1 base and J by 1 base, with 9 bases between the two germline ends. The V gene's germline CDR1 is SGHNT and CDR2 YYREEE (reference sequence). The CDR3 has 14 amino acids.

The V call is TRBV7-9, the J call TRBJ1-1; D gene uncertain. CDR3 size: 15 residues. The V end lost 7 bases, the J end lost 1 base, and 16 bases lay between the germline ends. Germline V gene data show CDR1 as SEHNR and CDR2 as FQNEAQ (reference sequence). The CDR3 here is CASNGQSGQNTEAFF. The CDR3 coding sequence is TGTGCCAGCAACGGTCAGAGTGGGCAGAACACTGAAGCTTTCTTT.

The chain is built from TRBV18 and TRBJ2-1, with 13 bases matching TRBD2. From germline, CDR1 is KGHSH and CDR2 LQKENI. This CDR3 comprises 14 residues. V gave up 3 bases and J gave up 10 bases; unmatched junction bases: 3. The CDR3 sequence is CASSPGTSGAEQFF. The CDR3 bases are TGTGCCAGCTCACCCGGGACTAGCGGGGCAGAGCAGTTCTTC.

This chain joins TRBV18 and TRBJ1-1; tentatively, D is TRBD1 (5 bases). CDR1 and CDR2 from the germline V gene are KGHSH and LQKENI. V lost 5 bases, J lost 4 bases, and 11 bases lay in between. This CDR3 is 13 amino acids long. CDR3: CASSETVGTEAFF. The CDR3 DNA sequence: TGTGCCAGCTCAGAGACAGTCGGCACTGAAGCTTTCTTT.

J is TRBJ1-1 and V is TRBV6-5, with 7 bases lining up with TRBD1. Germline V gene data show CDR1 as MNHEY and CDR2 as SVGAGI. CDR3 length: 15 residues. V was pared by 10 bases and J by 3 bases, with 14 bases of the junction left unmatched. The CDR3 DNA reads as TGTGCCACGACCTTGGACAGGCAGGGGTACACTGAAGCTTTCTTT. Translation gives CATTLDRQGYTEAFF.

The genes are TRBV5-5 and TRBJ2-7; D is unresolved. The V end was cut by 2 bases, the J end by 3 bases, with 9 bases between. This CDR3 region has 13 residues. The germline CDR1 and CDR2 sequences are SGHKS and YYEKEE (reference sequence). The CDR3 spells CASSLGRVYEQYF. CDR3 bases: TGTGCCAGCAGCTTAGGACGGGTCTACGAGCAGTACTTC.

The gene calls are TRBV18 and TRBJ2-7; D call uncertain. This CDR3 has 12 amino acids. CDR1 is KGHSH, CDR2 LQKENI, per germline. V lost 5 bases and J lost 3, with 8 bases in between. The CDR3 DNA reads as TGTGCCAGCTCAGCCGGCCTCTACGAGCAGTACTTC. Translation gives CASSAGLYEQYF.

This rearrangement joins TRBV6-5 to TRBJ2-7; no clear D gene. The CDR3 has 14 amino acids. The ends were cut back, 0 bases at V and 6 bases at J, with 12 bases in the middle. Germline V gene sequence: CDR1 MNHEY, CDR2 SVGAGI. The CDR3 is CASSYSMLGGEQYF. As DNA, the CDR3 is TGTGCCAGCAGTTACTCGATGTTGGGCGGCGAGCAGTACTTC.